The 9 T cell receptor beta chains given below trace back to one sample, sequenced in a study of beta chain features in type 1 diabetes. Every isolated RNA sample was fully reverse transcribed, so sequencing captured expressed TCRB transcripts. Sequenced by immunoSEQ multiplex PCR; TCRdb stores in-frame clones only, minus some. The sample consists of 150,000 to 200,000 clones, roughly 65% of them appearing once. Broader study findings: In every one of the four CD4+ subsets, TCRB CDR3s were moderately but significantly shorter in Type 1 diabetes patients.

Their recognized antigens are unknown. The sequencing input was naive CD4+ T cells from blood. Every receptor here comes from a man aged 25 to 40 with type 1 diabetes.

The table lists this clone with a few counts. J is TRBJ2-5 and V is TRBV2; D is unclear. Germline V gives CDR1 SNHLY, CDR2 FYNNEI. This CDR3 is built from 11 residues. The V end was cut by 4 bases, the J end by 4 bases, with 4 bases between. CDR3 residues: CASSVIETQYF. The CDR3 DNA sequence: TGTGCCAGCAGTGTAATAGAGACCCAGTACTTC.

This chain connects TRBV6-6 to TRBJ2-6; possibly TRBD2 for D (5 bases). Trimming shortened V by 2 bases and J by 4 bases, and 12 bases separated the two germline ends. The germline V gene encodes CDR1 MNHNY and CDR2 SVGAGI (reference sequence). The CDR3 length is 16 residues. The CDR3 sequence is CASSYGLVRGANVLTF. In nucleotides, the CDR3 is TGTGCCAGCAGTTACGGACTGGTTAGGGGGGCCAACGTCCTGACTTTC.

This sequence joins TRBV4-3 and TRBJ1-2, with D tentatively TRBD1 (6 bases). Per the germline V gene, CDR1 is LGHNA and CDR2 is YSLEER. V lost 2 bases and J 4 bases, leaving 14 bases between the germline ends. The CDR3 spans 15 residues. For the CDR3, the DNA is TGCGCCAGCAGCCAACAGGGGAGGGGGAGCTATGGCTACACCTTC. Its translation: CASSQQGRGSYGYTF.

This clone occurred a few times. The V call is TRBV25-1, the J call TRBJ2-6; D remains ambiguous. The CDR3 contains 15 residues. The V end lost 3 bases, the J end lost 1 base, and 7 bases lay between the germline ends. Germline V gene data show CDR1 as MGHDK and CDR2 as SYGVNS. CDR3 sequence reads: CASSDWQSGANVLTF. The CDR3 bases are TGTGCCAGCAGTGACTGGCAATCTGGGGCCAACGTCCTGACTTTC.

The chain recombines TRBV7-2 with TRBJ1-2; D gene unclear. There are 12 residues in the CDR3. Germline CDR1 and CDR2: SGHTA and FQGNSA. Trimming removed 3 bases from V and 7 bases from J, with 9 bases in between. CDR3 sequence reads: CASSLMSGGYTF. The CDR3, as DNA: TGTGCCAGCAGCTTGATGTCTGGTGGCTACACCTTC. Combining the CDR3 with reference TRBV7-2 and TRBJ1-2 gives the whole variable domain GAGVSQSPSNKVTEKGKDVELRCDPISGHTALYWYRQSLGQGLEFLIYFQGNSAPDKSGLPSDRFSAERTGGSVSTLTIQRTQQEDSAVYLCASSLMSGGYTFGSGTRLTVV.

V gene TRBV7-6 combines with J gene TRBJ2-7; D may be TRBD1 or TRBD2 (5 bases each). Trimming removed 5 bases from V and 5 bases from J, with 19 bases in between. This CDR3 comprises 15 residues. CDR1 and CDR2 from the germline V gene are SGHVS and FNYEAQ. The CDR3 spells CASSAEGRWGNEQYF. The DNA for the CDR3 is TGTGCCAGCAGCGCCGAGGGACGGTGGGGCAACGAGCAGTACTTC.

The rearrangement joins TRBV7-2 to TRBJ2-3, with TRBD2 identical over 9 bases. Germline CDR1 and CDR2: SGHTA and FQGNSA. With 2 bases clipped from V and 0 bases from J, the junction kept 3 bases outside the gene matches. The CDR3 covers 16 residues. DNA of the CDR3: TGTGCCAGCAGCTTACTAGCGGGGTCGAGCACAGATACGCAGTATTTT. This sequence encodes CASSLLAGSSTDTQYF.

On this clone itself: Within the sample, other DNA sequences also encode this same CDR3. This chain uses TRBV2 with TRBJ2-5, with 8 bases that match TRBD1. Germline assignment: CDR1 SNHLY and CDR2 FYNNEI. The CDR3 has 13 residues. Losses at the gene ends were 6 bases for V and 2 bases for J; bases not matched to a gene: 2. The CDR3 region is CASSGDRQETQYF. CDR3 DNA sequence: TGTGCCAGCAGCGGGGACAGGCAAGAGACCCAGTACTTC.

The rearrangement joins TRBV7-2 to TRBJ2-3; tentative D call: TRBD1 (6 bases). The V and J ends lost 5 bases and 4 bases respectively, with 10 bases between them. The length of the CDR3 is 13 residues. Germline values: CDR1 SGHTA, CDR2 FQGNSA. DNA of the CDR3: TGTGCCAGCAGCGTCACAGGGTCAGATACGCAGTATTTT. Protein sequence: CASSVTGSDTQYF.